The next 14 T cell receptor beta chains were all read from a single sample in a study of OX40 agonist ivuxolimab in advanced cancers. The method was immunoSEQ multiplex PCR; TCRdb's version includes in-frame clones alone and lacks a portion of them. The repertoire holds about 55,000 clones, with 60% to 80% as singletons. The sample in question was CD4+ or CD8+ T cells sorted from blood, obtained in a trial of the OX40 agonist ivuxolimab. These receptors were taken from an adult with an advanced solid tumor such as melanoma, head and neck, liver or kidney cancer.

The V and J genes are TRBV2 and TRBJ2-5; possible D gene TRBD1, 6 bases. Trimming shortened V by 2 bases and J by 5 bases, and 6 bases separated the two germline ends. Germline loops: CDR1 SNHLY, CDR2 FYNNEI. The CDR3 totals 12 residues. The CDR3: CASSERGETQYF. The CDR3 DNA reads TGTGCCAGCAGTGAAAGGGGGGAGACCCAGTACTTC.

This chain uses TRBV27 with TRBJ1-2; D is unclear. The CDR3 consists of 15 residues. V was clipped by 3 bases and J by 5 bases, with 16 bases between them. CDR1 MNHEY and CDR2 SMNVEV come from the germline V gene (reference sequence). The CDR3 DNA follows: TGTGCCAGCAGTTTTAGTCGGGGAGATTATTATGGCTACACCTTC. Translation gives CASSFSRGDYYGYTF.

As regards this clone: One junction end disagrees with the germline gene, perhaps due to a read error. CDR3 residues: CTSSFAQTWDVDNQPQHF. The CDR3 bases are TGTACCAGCAGTTTCGCCCAGACTTGGGATGTGGATAATCAGCCCCAGCATTTT. The chain uses TRBV28 and TRBJ1-5; D not resolved. The germline V gene has CDR1 MDHEN and CDR2 SYDVKM. The CDR3 is made up of 18 amino acids.

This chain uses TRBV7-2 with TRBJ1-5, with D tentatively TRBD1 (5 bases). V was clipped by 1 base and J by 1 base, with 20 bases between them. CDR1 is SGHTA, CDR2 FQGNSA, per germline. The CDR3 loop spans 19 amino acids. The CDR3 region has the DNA TGTGCCAGCAGCTTAGAGCCGGCAGCCGCCGACAGCAGCAATCAGCCCCAGCATTTT. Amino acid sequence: CASSLEPAAADSSNQPQHF. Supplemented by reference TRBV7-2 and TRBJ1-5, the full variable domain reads GAGVSQSPSNKVTEKGKDVELRCDPISGHTALYWYRQSLGQGLEFLIYFQGNSAPDKSGLPSDRFSAERTGGSVSTLTIQRTQQEDSAVYLCASSLEPAAADSSNQPQHFGDGTRLSIL.

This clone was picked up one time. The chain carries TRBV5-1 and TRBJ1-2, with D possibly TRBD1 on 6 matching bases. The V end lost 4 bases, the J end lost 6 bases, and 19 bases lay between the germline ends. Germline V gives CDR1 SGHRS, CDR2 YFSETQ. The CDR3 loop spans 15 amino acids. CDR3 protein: CASSVDAGGRHGYTF. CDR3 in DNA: TGCGCCAGCAGCGTGGACGCCGGGGGGCGTCATGGCTACACCTTC.

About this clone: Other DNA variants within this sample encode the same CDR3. DNA of the CDR3: TGTGCCAGCAGCTTAGTACTAGCGGGGGCCAATGAGCAGTTCTTC. This gives the protein CASSLVLAGANEQFF. The chain joins TRBV7-3 to TRBJ2-1, with 11 bases matching TRBD2. CDR3 length: 15 amino acids. J lost 6 bases, V lost 2 bases, and 3 bases had no gene match. The germline gives CDR1 SGHTA, CDR2 FQGTGA.

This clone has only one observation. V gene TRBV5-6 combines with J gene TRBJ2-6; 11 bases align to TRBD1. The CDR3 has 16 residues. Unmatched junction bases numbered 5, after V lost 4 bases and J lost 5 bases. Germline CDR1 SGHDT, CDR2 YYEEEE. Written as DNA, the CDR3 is TGTGCCAGCAGCATGGGACAGGGGGACAGGGCCAACGTCCTGACTTTC. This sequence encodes CASSMGQGDRANVLTF.

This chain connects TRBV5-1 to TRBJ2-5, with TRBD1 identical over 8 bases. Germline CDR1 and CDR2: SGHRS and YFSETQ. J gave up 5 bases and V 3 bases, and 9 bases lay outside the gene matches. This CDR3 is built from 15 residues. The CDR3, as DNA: TGCGCCAGCAGCTCAGCGACAGGGGCGCAGGAGACCCAGTACTTC. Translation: CASSSATGAQETQYF.

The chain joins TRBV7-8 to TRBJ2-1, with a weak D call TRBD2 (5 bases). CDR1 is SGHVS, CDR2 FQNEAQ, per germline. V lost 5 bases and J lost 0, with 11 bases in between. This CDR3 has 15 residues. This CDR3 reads CASSQTGFSYNEQFF. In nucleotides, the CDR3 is TGTGCCAGCAGCCAAACGGGATTCTCCTACAATGAGCAGTTCTTC.

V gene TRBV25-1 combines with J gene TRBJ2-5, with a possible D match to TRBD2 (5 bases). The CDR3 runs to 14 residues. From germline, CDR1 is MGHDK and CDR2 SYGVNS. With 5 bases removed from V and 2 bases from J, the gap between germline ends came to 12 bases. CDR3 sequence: CASSRDGRQETQYF. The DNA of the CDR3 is TGTGCCAGCAGTCGGGATGGAAGACAAGAGACCCAGTACTTC.

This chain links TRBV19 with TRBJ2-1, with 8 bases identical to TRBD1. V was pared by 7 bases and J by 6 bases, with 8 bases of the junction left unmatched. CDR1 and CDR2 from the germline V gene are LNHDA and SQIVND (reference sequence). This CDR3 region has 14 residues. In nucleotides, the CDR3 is TGTGCCAGTACCCTTGGGACAGGAATCAATGAGCAGTTCTTC. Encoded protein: CASTLGTGINEQFF. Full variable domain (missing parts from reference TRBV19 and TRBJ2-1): DGGITQSPKYLFRKEGQNVTLSCEQNLNHDAMYWYRQDPGQGLRLIYYSQIVNDFQKGDIAEGYSVSREKKESFPLTVTSAQKNPTAFYLCASTLGTGINEQFFGPGTRLTVL.

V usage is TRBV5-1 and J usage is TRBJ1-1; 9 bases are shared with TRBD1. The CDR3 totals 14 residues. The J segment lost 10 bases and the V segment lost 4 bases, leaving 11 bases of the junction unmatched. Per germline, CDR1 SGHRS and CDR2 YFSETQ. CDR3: CASSPGQGEVGAFF. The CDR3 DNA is TGCGCCAGCAGCCCGGGACAGGGTGAAGTAGGAGCTTTCTTT.

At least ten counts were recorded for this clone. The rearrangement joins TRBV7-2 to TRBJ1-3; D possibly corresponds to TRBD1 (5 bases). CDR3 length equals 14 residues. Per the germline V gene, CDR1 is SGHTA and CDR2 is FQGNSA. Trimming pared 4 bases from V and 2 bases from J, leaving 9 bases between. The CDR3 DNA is TGTGCCAGCAGCTCACAGGCTCCTGGAAACACCATATATTTT. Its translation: CASSSQAPGNTIYF. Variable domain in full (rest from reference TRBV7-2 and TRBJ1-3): GAGVSQSPSNKVTEKGKDVELRCDPISGHTALYWYRQSLGQGLEFLIYFQGNSAPDKSGLPSDRFSAERTGGSVSTLTIQRTQQEDSAVYLCASSSQAPGNTIYFGEGSWLTVV.

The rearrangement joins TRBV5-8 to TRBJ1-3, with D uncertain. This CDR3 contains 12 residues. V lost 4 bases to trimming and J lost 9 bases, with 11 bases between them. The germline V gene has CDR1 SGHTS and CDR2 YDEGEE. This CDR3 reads CASSRAPGTIYF. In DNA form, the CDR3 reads TGTGCCAGCAGCCGGGCCCCCGGCACCATATATTTT.